The 7 T cell receptor beta chains below were found in one sample sequenced in a study of identical twins. TCRdb called the 5' RACE reads again in MiXCR, with one record for every CDR3 protein. The sample contains some 630,000 distinct CDR3 sequences, roughly 7.2% of which appear only once. These data were also reused for a study on yellow fever vaccine responses in identical twins.

Material: PBMCs. Source of these receptors: a woman younger than 30 in good health.

The table lists this clonotype with many counts. This rearrangement joins TRBV29-1 to TRBJ2-7, with TRBD1 identical over 8 bases. There are 15 residues in the CDR3. The V and J ends lost 0 bases and 3 bases, in that order; junction bases with no gene match: 7. Germline V gene data show CDR1 as SQVTM and CDR2 as ANQGSEA. The CDR3 region has the DNA TGCAGCGTTGAAGATAGGAAGGACAGGGACTACGAGCAGTACTTC. Protein product: CSVEDRKDRDYEQYF.

This clonotype has only a few counts. The chain couples TRBV9 to TRBJ2-3; no reliable D call. The CDR3 length is 14 residues. Deletions cut 1 base from V and 4 bases from J, with 10 bases between. Germline CDR1 reads SGDLS; CDR2 reads YYNGEE. The CDR3 reads CASSVSLTPDTQYF. The CDR3 DNA reads TGTGCCAGCAGCGTATCACTGACGCCAGATACGCAGTATTTT.

As concerns this clonotype: This may come from a read error, since a much larger clone is one base off. The rearrangement joins TRBV7-9 to TRBJ2-1; TRBD2 is a possible D gene (5 bases). This CDR3 comprises 15 residues. The V gene's germline CDR1 is SEHNR and CDR2 FQNEAQ (reference sequence). The V end was cut by 4 bases, the J end by 1 base, with 11 bases between. In nucleotides, the CDR3 is TGTGCCAGCAGCTCTCCAAGGAGGTCCTACAATGAGCAGTTCTTC. Translating gives CASSSPRRSYNEQFF.

This clonotype was counted many times. CDR3 nucleotides: TGTGCCAGCAGCCTCACAGGACAGGGGGATGACTATGGCTACACCTTC. Translation: CASSLTGQGDDYGYTF. The chain links TRBV6-1 to TRBJ1-2; 10 bases align to TRBD1. Trimming removed 6 bases from V and 3 bases from J; junction bases left unmatched: 10. The CDR3 is 16 residues long. Germline V gene lookup returns CDR1 MNHNS and CDR2 SASEGT.

This clonotype has just a few counts. CDR3 amino acids: CASSWGRAPDQIRIGTEAFF. CDR3 DNA: TGCGCCAGCAGCTGGGGCCGAGCACCGGACCAGATACGGATAGGCACTGAAGCTTTCTTT. The chain is built from TRBV5-1 and TRBJ1-1, with D maybe TRBD1 (5 bases). Germline assignment: CDR1 SGHRS and CDR2 YFSETQ. V lost 3 bases to trimming and J lost 4 bases, with 31 bases between them. The CDR3 is made up of 20 amino acids.

This clonotype was picked up many times. The V call is TRBV20-1, the J call TRBJ2-2, with TRBD2 matching over 7 bases. V trimming: 6 bases; J trimming: 6 bases; junction bases outside the gene matches: 7. Germline CDR1 DFQATT, CDR2 SNEGSKA (reference sequence). The CDR3 loop spans 13 amino acids. For the CDR3, the DNA is TGCAGTGCCCCTGGACTAGAATCCGGGGAGCTGTTTTTT. Translation gives CSAPGLESGELFF.

The chain recombines TRBV12-3 or TRBV12-4 with TRBJ2-3; 9 positions match TRBD1. This CDR3 has 18 residues. Germline trimming cut 3 bases from V and 1 base from J; bases unmatched to any gene: 11. CDR3 region: CASSLGPRTGARTDTQYF. The CDR3 bases are TGTGCCAGCAGTTTGGGCCCCAGGACAGGGGCTCGCACAGATACGCAGTATTTT.